This T cell receptor (beta chain) was observed in a study of cytomegalovirus exposure and HLA in healthy donors. The germline V and J ends were trimmed by 2 bases and 4 bases, with 13 bases remaining between them. CDR3 length equals 14 residues. The V gene's germline CDR1 is GTSNPN and CDR2 SVGIG (reference sequence). The PCR employed 60 Vbeta primers together with 13 Jbeta primers. Using immunoSEQ multiplex PCR, the repertoire was profiled, and TCRdb retains in-frame clones only, with some absent. The table lists around 160,000 clones, roughly 80% of them singletons. The sample was PBMCs. This clonotype was obtained from a woman between 35 and 50 years old in good health and CMV-seropositive. The chain combines TRBV30 with TRBJ2-3; D is possibly TRBD1 (6 bases). The CDR3 reads CAWSWGQGPDTQYF. In DNA, the CDR3 is TGTGCCTGGAGTTGGGGGCAGGGTCCAGATACGCAGTATTTT.